These 25 T cell receptor beta chains originate from one sample sequenced in a study of molecular identifiers for immune sequencing clone quantification. TCRdb analysed the PCR reads with MiXCR anew, one entry per CDR3 protein. The sample includes approximately 10,000 distinct CDR3 sequences, about a sixth of them seen just once. Sequencing was done on a sample of naive CD8+ T cells from blood, with Jurkat cell RNA spiked in. The subset is: FACS-sorted CD8+CD4-CCR7+CD45RA+ naive T cells. The receptor set was obtained from a human donor in good health. Some libraries in this study had Jurkat cell RNA spiked in.

This clonotype is termed medium-sized (0.01 to 0.1%). The rearrangement joins TRBV28 to TRBJ1-6, with 9 positions matching TRBD1. After removal of 6 bases from V and 7 bases from J, the junction contained 4 bases not matched to a gene. Germline V CDR1 and CDR2: MDHEN, SYDVKM. The CDR3 is 14 residues long. The CDR3 spells CASSPGQGNSPLHF. The DNA for the CDR3 is TGTGCCAGCAGCCCCGGACAGGGGAATTCACCCCTCCACTTT.

The genes are TRBV27 and TRBJ2-6; D is uncertain. Looked up from germline, CDR1 is MNHEY and CDR2 is SMNVEV (reference sequence). The CDR3 is 13 amino acids. Trimming removed 6 bases from V and 2 bases from J, with 5 bases in between. For the CDR3, the DNA is TGTGCCAGCAGGGGGACTGGGGCCAACGTCCTGACTTTC. Residues: CASRGTGANVLTF. Full variable domain (rest looked up from reference TRBV27 and TRBJ2-6): EAQVTQNPRYLITVTGKKLTVTCSQNMNHEYMSWYRQDPGLGLRQIYYSMNVEVTDKGDVPEGYKVSRKEKRNFPLILESPSPNQTSLYFCASRGTGANVLTFGAGSRLTVL.

This clonotype was seen a handful of times. J is TRBJ2-2 and V is TRBV20-1; D not resolved. V gave up 0 bases and J gave up 4 bases, with 6 bases separating them. CDR3 length: 13 residues. The germline V gene has CDR1 DFQATT and CDR2 SNEGSKA (reference sequence). Written as DNA, the CDR3 is TGCAGTGCTAGAGAAGTCAGCACCGGGGAGCTGTTTTTT. This translates into CSAREVSTGELFF.

This clonotype was recorded a few times. This clone may be a read error of a much larger clone one base away. The J gene is TRBJ1-2, the V gene TRBV20-1; D perhaps matches TRBD1 (5 bases). Germline CDR1 DFQATT, CDR2 SNEGSKA (reference sequence). CDR3 length: 16 residues. The ends were cut back, 5 bases at V and 0 bases at J, with 19 bases in the middle. The CDR3 loop reads CSAVDGAQSSNYGYTF. As DNA, the CDR3 is TGCAGTGCTGTAGACGGGGCCCAATCCTCTAACTATGGCTACACCTTC.

In regard to this clonotype: A read error may explain this, as a much larger clone is one base away. The chain carries TRBV4-1 and TRBJ2-5, with 10 bases that match TRBD2. The V gene's germline CDR1 is MGHRA and CDR2 YSYEKL. This CDR3 comprises 15 residues. CDR3 in DNA: TGCGCCAGCGGCCAGCAGCGGGGGGGGCAAGAGACCCAGTACTTC. Translation gives CASGQQRGGQETQYF.

This clonotype was counted many times. The chain employs TRBV27 and TRBJ2-7; unclear D gene. This CDR3 region has 13 residues. Germline V lookup: CDR1 MNHEY, CDR2 SMNVEV (reference sequence). V was pared by 4 bases and J by 2 bases, with 9 bases between. The CDR3 nucleotides are TGTGCCAGCAGTTCCAGCCCCCCCTACGAGCAGTACTTC. It yields the protein CASSSSPPYEQYF.

This clonotype qualifies as medium-sized (0.01 to 0.1%). CDR3 bases: TGCAGCGTTGAAGACCGACTAGCGGGGCACAATGAGCAGTTCTTC. This encodes CSVEDRLAGHNEQFF. This sequence joins TRBV29-1 and TRBJ2-1, with 11 bases that match TRBD2. The trim removed 0 bases at V and 5 bases at J, leaving 3 bases unmatched. The CDR3 totals 15 residues. CDR1 is SQVTM and CDR2 is ANQGSEA in the germline V gene.

This clonotype is medium-sized within its sample. The chain recombines TRBV6-2 or TRBV6-3 with TRBJ2-7, with D possibly TRBD1 on 5 matching bases. Between the trimmed V and J ends, which lost 0 bases and 2 bases, there was a span of 5 bases. CDR1 MNHEY and CDR2 SVGEGT come from the germline V gene. The CDR3 loop spans 13 amino acids. CDR3 nucleotides: TGTGCCAGCAGTTACTCAGGGGCCTACGAGCAGTACTTC. Amino acid sequence: CASSYSGAYEQYF.

This clonotype was seen many times. The V and J genes are TRBV13 and TRBJ1-3; D is unclear. Germline CDR1 is PRHDT and CDR2 is FYEKMQ (reference sequence). V lost 5 bases and J 0 bases, leaving 5 bases between the germline ends. The CDR3 runs 13 residues. CDR3 sequence (DNA): TGTGCCAGCAGCCCAAGCTCTGGAAACACCATATATTTT. It specifies CASSPSSGNTIYF.

This chain links TRBV20-1 with TRBJ2-1, with 11 positions matching TRBD2. Germline-derived CDR1 and CDR2 are DFQATT and SNEGSKA (reference sequence). V shed 5 bases and J 7 bases; nucleotides not matched to a gene: 13. This CDR3 region has 16 residues. The CDR3, as DNA: TGCAGTGCTTCTAGGTCGGGACTAGCGGATACAAATGAGCAGTTCTTC. It specifies CSASRSGLADTNEQFF.

This clonotype was detected only a few times. The gene calls are TRBV2 and TRBJ2-7; 13 bases line up with TRBD2. Unmatched junction bases numbered 12, after V lost 4 bases and J lost 3 bases. CDR3 length: 18 residues. Germline CDR1 SNHLY, CDR2 FYNNEI. CDR3 sequence reads: CASSAPPGLAGLDYEQYF. CDR3 nucleotide sequence: TGTGCCAGCAGTGCACCACCGGGACTAGCGGGACTTGACTACGAGCAGTACTTC. Drawing the rest from reference TRBV2 and TRBJ2-7, the complete variable domain is EPEVTQTPSHQVTQMGQEVILRCVPISNHLYFYWYRQILGQKVEFLVSFYNNEISEKSEIFDDQFSVERPDGSNFTLKIRSTKLEDSAMYFCASSAPPGLAGLDYEQYFGPGTRLTVT.

This clonotype rates as medium-sized (0.01 to 0.1%). The rearrangement joins TRBV7-9 to TRBJ2-5; D may correspond to TRBD1 or TRBD2 (5 bases each). Germline-derived CDR1 and CDR2 are SEHNR and FQNEAQ (reference sequence). The CDR3 has 14 amino acids. V was shortened by 1 base and J by 4 bases, with 10 bases between the two germline ends. The CDR3 DNA follows: TGTGCCAGCAGCTTAGTAGCAGGGAGAGAGACCCAGTACTTC. Its translation: CASSLVAGRETQYF.

This clonotype has only a few counts. The chain has TRBV7-9 and TRBJ2-7; D uncertain. Germline V CDR1 and CDR2: SEHNR, FQNEAQ (reference sequence). CDR3 size: 16 residues. V was pared by 1 base and J by 4 bases, with 17 bases between. CDR3 nucleotides: TGTGCCAGCAGCTTAGATGGGCTCGACGCTAGTTACGAGCAGTACTTC. Protein: CASSLDGLDASYEQYF.

This clonotype is classed as medium-sized. The chain recombines TRBV19 with TRBJ2-7; 10 bases line up with TRBD1. The CDR3 is 15 amino acids. V trimming: 2 bases; J trimming: 3 bases; junction bases outside the gene matches: 4. Germline lookup yields CDR1 LNHDA and CDR2 SQIVND (reference sequence). Here the CDR3 reads CASSIRGTGVYEQYF. The CDR3 DNA follows: TGTGCCAGTAGTATAAGAGGGACAGGGGTCTACGAGCAGTACTTC.

This clonotype was seen ten or more times. The chain recombines TRBV27 with TRBJ2-7; possible D gene TRBD2, 6 bases. Germline CDR1 and CDR2: MNHEY and SMNVEV (reference sequence). Trimming shortened V by 2 bases and J by 7 bases, and 15 bases separated the two germline ends. The CDR3 is 14 amino acids. CDR3 sequence: CASSLHTGAGEQYF. The CDR3, as DNA: TGTGCCAGCAGTTTACACACTGGGGCGGGAGAGCAGTACTTC.

This clonotype is medium-sized (0.01 to 0.1%) in the sample. The chain carries TRBV4-3 and TRBJ2-1; weak D call: TRBD2 (6 bases). The germline gives CDR1 LGHNA, CDR2 YSLEER. V lost 0 bases, J lost 8 bases, and 20 bases lay in between. The CDR3 runs 17 residues. The CDR3 DNA reads as TGCGCCAGCAGCCAAGATACGGAGGGCCGGTTCAGACATGAGCAGTTCTTC. Its protein is CASSQDTEGRFRHEQFF.

This clonotype was seen a handful of times. A much larger clone differs from this one at a single base, so this may be a read error. The genes are TRBV20-1 and TRBJ2-1; TRBD2 aligns across 7 bases. V trimming: 3 bases; J trimming: 5 bases; junction bases outside the gene matches: 13. This CDR3 has 16 residues. CDR1 and CDR2 from the germline V gene are DFQATT and SNEGSKA (reference sequence). As DNA, the CDR3 is TGCAGTGCTAGTAATGTCTGGCTAGCGGAGGACAATGAGCAGTTCTTC. Translation: CSASNVWLAEDNEQFF.

As for this clonotype: A much larger clonotype is one base distant, so this may be a read error. The chain has TRBV28 and TRBJ2-5; 7 nucleotides line up with TRBD1. Germline V CDR1 and CDR2: MDHEN, SYDVKM. This CDR3 is built from 14 residues. The CDR3 here is CASSLRDSQETQCF. CDR3 nucleotides: TGTGCCAGCAGTTTAAGGGACAGTCAAGAGACCCAGTGCTTC.

This clonotype is labeled medium-sized. The V call is TRBV10-2, the J call TRBJ2-2; the D gene is possibly TRBD1 (5 bases). The V and J ends lost 3 bases and 8 bases respectively, with 7 bases between them. From germline, CDR1 is WSHSY and CDR2 SAAADI. CDR3 length: 12 amino acids. CDR3 nucleotides: TGCGCCAGCAGTGAAGGGGTTGGGGAGCTGTTTTTT. Protein product: CASSEGVGELFF.

This clonotype showed up many times. The chain employs TRBV2 and TRBJ2-7; 9 bases are shared with TRBD2. Germline assignment: CDR1 SNHLY and CDR2 FYNNEI. With V trimmed by 7 bases and J by 1 base, 8 bases remained unmatched. The CDR3 covers 15 residues. CDR3 amino acids: CASMKSGGRSYEQYF. The CDR3 DNA follows: TGTGCCAGCATGAAAAGCGGGGGGCGGTCCTACGAGCAGTACTTC.

In its sample, this clonotype was seen many times. The chain is built from TRBV27 and TRBJ2-6, with 9 nucleotides matching TRBD1. CDR3 length: 16 amino acids. Per the germline V gene, CDR1 is MNHEY and CDR2 is SMNVEV (reference sequence). V shed 8 bases and J 4 bases; nucleotides not matched to a gene: 9. The CDR3 here is CASRPGTGSGANVLTF. The CDR3 coding sequence is TGTGCCAGCCGTCCCGGGACAGGGTCCGGGGCCAACGTCCTGACTTTC.

Relative to its sample, this clonotype is medium-sized. V usage is TRBV20-1 and J usage is TRBJ2-5; D is undetermined. Trimming took 5 bases from V and 2 from J, leaving 15 bases between them. CDR3 length: 14 amino acids. Per germline, CDR1 DFQATT and CDR2 SNEGSKA (reference sequence). The CDR3 region has the DNA TGCAGTGCTCTATTTCCGGATATACAAGAGACCCAGTACTTC. Amino acids: CSALFPDIQETQYF.

This chain joins TRBV20-1 and TRBJ2-7; the D call may be TRBD1 or TRBD2 (5 bases each). CDR3 length: 13 residues. The V gene's germline CDR1 is DFQATT and CDR2 SNEGSKA (reference sequence). V shed 1 base and J shed 2 bases, with 9 bases lying between them. The CDR3: CSARAGTAYEQYF. The CDR3 DNA follows: TGCAGTGCTAGAGCTGGGACGGCCTACGAGCAGTACTTC.

By proportion, this clonotype is medium-sized. The gene calls are TRBV20-1 and TRBJ2-3; 9 bases match TRBD2. CDR3 length equals 21 residues. CDR1 is DFQATT and CDR2 is SNEGSKA in the germline V gene (reference sequence). Trimming cost V 1 base and J 5 bases; bases outside gene matches: 25. The CDR3 sequence: CSARAYLESGRPYGQGDTQYF. In nucleotides, the CDR3 is TGCAGTGCTAGAGCCTACCTAGAAAGCGGGAGGCCTTACGGGCAGGGAGATACGCAGTATTTT.

This chain joins TRBV12-3 or TRBV12-4 and TRBJ1-2, with D possibly matching TRBD1 (5 bases). V lost 6 bases and J 0 bases, leaving 11 bases between the germline ends. The CDR3 sequence is 14 residues long. CDR3: CASSPTVANYGYTF. CDR3 DNA: TGTGCCAGCAGCCCGACAGTAGCTAACTATGGCTACACCTTC.